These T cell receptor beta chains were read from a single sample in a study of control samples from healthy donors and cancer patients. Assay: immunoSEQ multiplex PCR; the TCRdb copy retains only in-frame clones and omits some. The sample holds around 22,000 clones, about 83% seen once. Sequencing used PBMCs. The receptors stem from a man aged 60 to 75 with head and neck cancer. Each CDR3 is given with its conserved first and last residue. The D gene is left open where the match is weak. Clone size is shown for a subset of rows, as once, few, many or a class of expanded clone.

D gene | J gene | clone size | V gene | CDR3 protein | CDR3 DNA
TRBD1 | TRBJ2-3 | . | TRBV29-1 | CSVESGQGTDTQYF | TGCAGCGTTGAGAGTGGACAGGGGACAGATACGCAGTATTTT
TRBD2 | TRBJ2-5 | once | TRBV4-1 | CASSQGLGLAGFQETQYF | TGCGCCAGCAGCCAAGGCCTGGGGCTAGCGGGATTTCAAGAGACCCAGTACTTC
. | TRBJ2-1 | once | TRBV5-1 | CASSLLDNEQFF | TGCGCCAGCAGTTTACTAGACAATGAGCAGTTCTTC
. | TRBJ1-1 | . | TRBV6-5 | CASRAGSLGDTEAFF | TGTGCCAGCAGGGCCGGGTCCCTGGGGGACACTGAAGCTTTCTTT
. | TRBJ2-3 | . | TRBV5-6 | CASSLSKGTQYF | TGTGCCAGCAGCTTGTCCAAGGGGACGCAGTATTTT
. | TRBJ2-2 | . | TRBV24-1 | CATSDVLARELFF | TGTGCCACCAGTGACGTCCTGGCACGGGAGCTGTTTTTT
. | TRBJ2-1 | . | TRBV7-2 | CASSLIANEQFF | TGTGCCAGCAGCTTAATTGCCAATGAGCAGTTCTTC
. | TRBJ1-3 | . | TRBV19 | CASSMDTGSAGNTIYF | TGTGCCAGTAGTATGGATACAGGGAGCGCTGGAAACACCATATATTTT
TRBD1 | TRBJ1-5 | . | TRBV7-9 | CASSLGLGDSRGNQPQHF | TGTGCCAGCAGCTTGGGCCTAGGGGACAGTCGGGGGAATCAGCCCCAGCATTTT
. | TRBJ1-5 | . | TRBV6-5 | CASTRQWSSNQPQHF | TGTGCCAGCACGCGACAATGGAGTAGCAATCAGCCCCAGCATTTT
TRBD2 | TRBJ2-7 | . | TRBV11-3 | CASSFWEGYEQYF | TGTGCCAGCAGCTTCTGGGAGGGCTACGAGCAGTACTTC
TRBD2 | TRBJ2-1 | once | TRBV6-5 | CASSLTSGRLNEQFF | TGTGCCAGCAGTCTAACTAGCGGGAGATTGAATGAGCAGTTCTTC
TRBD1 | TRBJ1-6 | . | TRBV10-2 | CASSESTGESPLHF | TGCGCCAGCAGTGAGTCGACAGGGGAATCACCCCTCCACTTT
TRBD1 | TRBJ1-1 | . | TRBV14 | CASRGDRVDTEAFF | TGTGCCAGCAGAGGGGACAGGGTCGATACTGAAGCTTTCTTT
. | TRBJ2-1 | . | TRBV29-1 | CSVEEGSGLYNEQFF | TGCAGCGTTGAAGAAGGCTCAGGCCTCTACAATGAGCAGTTCTTC
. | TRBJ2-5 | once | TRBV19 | CASSTLGQGGRETQYF | TGTGCCAGTAGTACTCTCGGACAGGGAGGGCGAGAGACCCAGTACTTC
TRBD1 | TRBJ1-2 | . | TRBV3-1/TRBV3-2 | CASSQDRRTGGAYGYTF | TGTGCCAGCAGCCAAGATCGAAGGACAGGGGGCGCGTATGGCTACACCTTC
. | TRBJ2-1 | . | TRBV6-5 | CASRTGGGAYNEQFF | TGTGCCAGCAGGACCGGGGGAGGCGCCTACAATGAGCAGTTCTTC
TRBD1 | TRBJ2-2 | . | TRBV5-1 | CASSDWDRENTGELFF | TGCGCCAGCAGCGACTGGGACAGGGAGAACACCGGGGAGCTGTTTTTT
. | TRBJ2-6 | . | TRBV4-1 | CASSQDLGYSVFSGANVLTF | TGCGCCAGCAGCCAAGATTTGGGGTACAGTGTCTTCTCTGGGGCCAACGTCCTGACTTTC
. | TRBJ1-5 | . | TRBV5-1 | CASSLGGQYQPQHF | TGCGCCAGCAGCTTGGGGGGGCAATATCAGCCCCAGCATTTT
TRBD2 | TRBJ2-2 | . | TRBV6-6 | CASSLLAGGLNTGELFF | TGTGCCAGCAGTCTTCTAGCGGGGGGGCTGAACACCGGGGAGCTGTTTTTT
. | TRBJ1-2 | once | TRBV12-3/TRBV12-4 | CASSLRTDYGYTF | TGTGCCAGCAGTTTAAGGACGGACTATGGCTACACCTTC
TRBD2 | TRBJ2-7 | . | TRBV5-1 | CASSLTSGAYEQYF | TGCGCCAGCAGCTTGACTAGCGGGGCCTACGAGCAGTACTTC
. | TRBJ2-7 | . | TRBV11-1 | CASSLWDYEQYF | TGTGCCAGCAGCCTCTGGGATTACGAGCAGTACTTC
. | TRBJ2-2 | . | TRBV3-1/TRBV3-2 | CASSQDASNTGELFF | TGTGCCAGCAGCCAAGACGCTAGTAACACCGGGGAGCTGTTTTTT
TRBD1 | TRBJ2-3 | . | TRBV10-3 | CAISEPRQGDFTDTQYF | TGTGCCATCAGTGAGCCCCGACAGGGGGATTTCACAGATACGCAGTATTTT
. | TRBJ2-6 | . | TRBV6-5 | CASRTRANVLTF | TGTGCCAGCAGGACGAGGGCCAACGTCCTGACTTTC
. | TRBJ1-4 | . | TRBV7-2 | CASSRDHQGEKLFF | TGTGCCAGCAGCCGGGACCACCAGGGGGAAAAACTGTTTTTT
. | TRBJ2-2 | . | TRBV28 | CASSFTGELFF | TGTGCCAGCAGTTTCACCGGGGAGCTGTTTTTT
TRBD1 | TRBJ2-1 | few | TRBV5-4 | CASSATGTYHNEQFF | TGTGCCAGCAGCGCGACAGGGACCTACCACAATGAGCAGTTCTTC
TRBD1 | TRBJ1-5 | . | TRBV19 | CASTNRGNQPQHF | TGTGCCAGTACCAACAGGGGAAATCAGCCCCAGCATTTT
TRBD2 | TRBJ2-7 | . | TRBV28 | CASSAPLRDLAGEWYEQYF | TGTGCCAGCAGTGCACCCCTGAGGGATCTAGCGGGAGAATGGTACGAGCAGTACTTC
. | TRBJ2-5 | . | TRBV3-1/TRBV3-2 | CASSQSFAGILETQYF | TGTGCCAGCAGCCAAAGTTTTGCAGGGATACTAGAGACCCAGTACTTC
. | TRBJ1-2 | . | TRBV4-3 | CASSRGDGANYGYTF | TGCGCCAGCAGCCGGGGGGACGGGGCTAACTATGGCTACACCTTC
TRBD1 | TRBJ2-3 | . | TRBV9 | CASSVSGGTTDTQYF | TGTGCCAGCAGCGTATCAGGGGGAACCACAGATACGCAGTATTTT
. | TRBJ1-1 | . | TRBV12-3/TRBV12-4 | CASSLGTEAFF | TGTGCCAGCAGTTTGGGGACTGAAGCTTTCTTT
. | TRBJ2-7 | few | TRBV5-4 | CASSLGSIDEQYF | TGTGCCAGCAGCTTGGGTAGCATCGACGAGCAGTACTTC
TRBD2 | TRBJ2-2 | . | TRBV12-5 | CASGLMGLAGGLNTGELFF | TGTGCTAGTGGTTTGATGGGACTAGCGGGGGGTTTGAACACCGGGGAGCTGTTTTTT
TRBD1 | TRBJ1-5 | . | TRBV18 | CASSPDRGGNQPQHF | TGTGCCAGCTCACCGGACAGGGGAGGCAATCAGCCCCAGCATTTT
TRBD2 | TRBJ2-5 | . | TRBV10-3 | CAISEAGGETQYF | TGTGCCATCAGTGAGGCCGGGGGGGAGACCCAGTACTTC
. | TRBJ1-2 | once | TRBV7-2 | CASSLALMSGYTF | TGTGCCAGCAGCTTAGCTTTAATGAGCGGCTACACCTTC
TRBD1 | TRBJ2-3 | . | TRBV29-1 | CSVQPGGWTDTQYF | TGCAGCGTTCAACCAGGGGGCTGGACAGATACGCAGTATTTT
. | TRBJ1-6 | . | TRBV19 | CATQLRRENSPLHF | TGTGCCACCCAGTTGAGAAGGGAAAATTCACCCCTCCACTTT
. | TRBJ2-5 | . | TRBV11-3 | CASSLGRETQYF | TGTGCCAGCAGCTTGGGGAGAGAGACCCAGTACTTC
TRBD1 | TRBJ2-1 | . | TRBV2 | CASSRDRGGDEQFF | TGTGCCAGCAGTAGAGACAGGGGTGGAGATGAGCAGTTCTTC
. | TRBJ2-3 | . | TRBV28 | CASSYSTGFTDTQYF | TGTGCCAGCAGTTACTCAACGGGATTCACAGATACGCAGTATTTT
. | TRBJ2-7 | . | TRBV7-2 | CASSNSYEQYF | TGTGCCAGCAGCAACTCCTACGAGCAGTACTTC
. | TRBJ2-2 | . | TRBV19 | CASRNILAGELFF | TGTGCCAGTAGGAATATTCTTGCCGGGGAGCTGTTTTTT
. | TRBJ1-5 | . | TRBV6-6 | CASSPLQEDASNQPQHF | TGTGCCAGCAGTCCCCTTCAGGAGGATGCTAGCAATCAGCCCCAGCATTTT
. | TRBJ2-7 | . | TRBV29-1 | CSVHGELSSEQYF | TGCAGCGTTCATGGAGAACTTTCTAGCGAGCAGTACTTC
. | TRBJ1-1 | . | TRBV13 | CASSLAGGLLEAFF | TGTGCCAGCAGCTTAGCTGGGGGGTTGCTCGAAGCTTTCTTT
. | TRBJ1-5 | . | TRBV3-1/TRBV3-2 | CASSQDVGANQPQHF | TGTGCCAGCAGCCAGGACGTCGGGGCTAATCAGCCCCAGCATTTT